This T cell receptor (beta chain) was found in a study of metastatic and nonmetastatic thyroid tumors. TCRdb redid the clone calls on the PCR reads using MiXCR. The sample holds 20,000 to 25,000 clones, under 35% seen once. V was pared by 6 bases and J by 6 bases, with 18 bases between. The CDR3 has 14 amino acids. CDR1 is LNHDA and CDR2 is SQIVND in the germline V gene (reference sequence). By sample fraction, this clone is medium-sized. Ahead of thyroid surgery, no patient had received treatment of any kind. Sequenced: blood. V is TRBV19 and J is TRBJ2-7; D is possibly TRBD2 (6 bases). The clonotype originates from a female donor with papillary thyroid cancer or a benign thyroid nodule (not recorded which). Some clones in this sample may be carry-over from other donors' samples. The CDR3 loop reads CASRGDWALGEQYF. CDR3 sequence (DNA): TGTGCCAGTAGGGGGGACTGGGCGTTGGGCGAGCAGTACTTC.